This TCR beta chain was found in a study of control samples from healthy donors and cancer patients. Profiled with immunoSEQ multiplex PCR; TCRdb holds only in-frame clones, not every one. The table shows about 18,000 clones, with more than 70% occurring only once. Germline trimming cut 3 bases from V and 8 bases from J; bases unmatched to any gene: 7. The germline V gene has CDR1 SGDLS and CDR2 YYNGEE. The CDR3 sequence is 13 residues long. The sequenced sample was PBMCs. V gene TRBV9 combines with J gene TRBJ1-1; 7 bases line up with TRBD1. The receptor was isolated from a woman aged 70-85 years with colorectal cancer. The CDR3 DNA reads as TGTGCCAGCAGCGCCGGCATCAGGGGGGAAGCTTTCTTT. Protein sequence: CASSAGIRGEAFF.